Below are 28 T cell receptor beta chains sequenced from a single sample in a study of T cell responses to AZD1222 COVID-19 vaccine. The table came from immunoSEQ multiplex PCR; TCRdb's copy has only in-frame clones and leaves some out. The sample gives some 190,000 clones, about nine tenths of which show up once; more than 1.5% is in the top ten. The specimen was peripheral blood, collected 28 days after the second AZD1222 dose. These receptors all stem from an adult who received the AZD1222 COVID-19 vaccine.

The chain employs TRBV5-3 and TRBJ2-1, with D perhaps TRBD1 or TRBD2 (5 bases each). TRBV5-3 is given ORF status, its function remaining uncertain. The ends were cut back, 4 bases at V and 10 bases at J, with 21 bases in the middle. This CDR3 region has 15 residues. The CDR3 DNA is TGTGCCAGAAGCGTCCCCCGGGCGAGGGGTGTGGAGCAGTTCTTC. Its protein product is CARSVPRARGVEQFF.

The CDR3 sequence: CASSNTGSWNTEAFF. CDR3 nucleotides: TGTGCCAGCAGTAATACAGGGTCGTGGAACACTGAAGCTTTCTTT. This rearrangement joins TRBV6-5 to TRBJ1-1; possible D gene TRBD1, 6 bases. The CDR3 extends over 15 amino acids. Trimming left V 5 bases short and J 1 base short, with 14 bases between. Germline V gene lookup returns CDR1 MNHEY and CDR2 SVGAGI.

The chain couples TRBV5-6 to TRBJ1-6; 8 positions match TRBD1. Germline V gene data show CDR1 as SGHDT and CDR2 as YYEEEE. The CDR3 has 16 residues. V lost 3 bases to trimming and J lost 2 bases; unmatched junction nucleotides: 4. Here the CDR3 reads CASSSGQEPYNSPLHF. CDR3 bases: TGTGCCAGCAGCTCGGGACAGGAACCCTATAATTCACCCCTCCACTTT.

For the CDR3, the DNA is TGTGCCAGCAGCGTAGTGGGGGGACCCGGGGAGCTGTTTTTT. Translation: CASSVVGGPGELFF. The genes are TRBV9 and TRBJ2-2; D perhaps matches TRBD2 (6 bases). Germline CDR1 reads SGDLS; CDR2 reads YYNGEE. V dropped 0 bases and J dropped 6 bases, with 9 bases sitting between them. There are 14 residues in the CDR3.

This chain uses TRBV5-5 with TRBJ2-1; 9 bases match TRBD2. Germline V gives CDR1 SGHKS, CDR2 YYEKEE (reference sequence). J lost 5 bases, V lost 4 bases, and 4 bases had no gene match. CDR3 length: 14 amino acids. Here the CDR3 reads CASSPGTSNNEQFF. The CDR3 DNA sequence: TGTGCCAGCAGCCCCGGGACTAGCAACAATGAGCAGTTCTTC.

The chain employs TRBV29-1 and TRBJ1-2; 8 bases map to TRBD1. After removal of 8 bases from V and 0 bases from J, the junction contained 8 bases not matched to a gene. Germline V gene lookup returns CDR1 SQVTM and CDR2 ANQGSEA. CDR3 length equals 14 residues. CDR3 DNA: TGCAGCCTCCGACAGGGGCGAGCTAACTATGGCTACACCTTC. This codes for CSLRQGRANYGYTF.

The rearrangement uses TRBV27 and TRBJ2-1, with 8 bases fitting TRBD2. CDR1 is MNHEY, CDR2 SMNVEV, per germline (reference sequence). V lost 1 base, J lost 4 bases, and 12 bases stayed unmatched. The length of the CDR3 is 18 residues. This CDR3 reads CASSLFYMSGRYYNEQFF. DNA for the CDR3: TGTGCCAGCAGTTTATTTTACATGAGCGGGAGATATTACAATGAGCAGTTCTTC.

As to this clone: In the same sample, other DNA sequences code for this CDR3. The gene calls are TRBV3-1 (or the pseudogene TRBV3-2) and TRBJ2-7; no firm D call. Germline V gene data show CDR1 as LGHDT and CDR2 as YNNKEL (reference sequence). The CDR3 is 11 amino acids. The ends were cut back, 1 base at V and 4 bases at J, with 2 bases in the middle. CDR3 in amino acids: CASSQAYEQYF. The DNA of the CDR3 is TGTGCCAGCAGCCAAGCGTACGAGCAGTACTTC.

The chain carries TRBV6-5 and TRBJ1-4, with 10 bases matching TRBD1. V was clipped by 6 bases and J by 7 bases; unmatched bases: 5. Germline V gene lookup returns CDR1 MNHEY and CDR2 SVGAGI. CDR3 length: 14 amino acids. The CDR3 here is CASRGTGEAEKLFF. The CDR3 nucleotides read TGTGCCAGCAGAGGGACAGGGGAGGCTGAAAAACTGTTTTTT.

The rearrangement uses TRBV25-1 and TRBJ2-7, with D tentatively TRBD2 (7 bases). The CDR3 runs to 14 residues. V dropped 2 bases and J dropped 9 bases, with 17 bases sitting between them. Germline V gene lookup returns CDR1 MGHDK and CDR2 SYGVNS. The CDR3 region has the DNA TGTGCCAGCAGTGAAACGGGGGGCACCCCCGGGCAGTACTTC. Its translation: CASSETGGTPGQYF.

The rearrangement links TRBV30 to TRBJ1-2; 8 nucleotides align to TRBD1. Unmatched junction bases numbered 9, after V lost 8 bases and J lost 7 bases. This CDR3 comprises 12 residues. Germline assignment: CDR1 GTSNPN and CDR2 SVGIG (reference sequence). This chain's CDR3 is CAVSTGAFGYTF. CDR3 coding DNA: TGTGCCGTCTCGACAGGGGCTTTTGGCTACACCTTC.

This sequence joins TRBV25-1 and TRBJ1-4; the D gene is possibly TRBD1 (5 bases). The germline V and J ends were trimmed by 3 bases and 5 bases, with 13 bases remaining between them. CDR1 and CDR2 from the germline V gene are MGHDK and SYGVNS. This CDR3 is built from 15 residues. Here the CDR3 DNA reads TGTGCCAGCAGTGATACGGGACGTGTGAATGAAAAACTGTTTTTT. Its translation: CASSDTGRVNEKLFF.

The rearrangement joins TRBV23-1 to TRBJ2-6; 8 nucleotides match TRBD1. TRBV23-1 is reported as an ORF; its role is uncertain. Trimming at V came to 2 bases and at J to 2 bases, leaving 5 bases not matched to a gene. The CDR3 is 17 residues long. The CDR3 loop reads CASSQPGGLTGANVLTF. CDR3 DNA: TGCGCCAGCAGTCAACCAGGGGGCTTAACTGGGGCCAACGTCCTGACTTTC.

Worth noting for this clone: Different DNA sequences within this sample yield the same CDR3. The chain couples TRBV25-1 to TRBJ2-3, with 8 positions matching TRBD1. J lost 2 bases, V lost 6 bases, and 4 bases had no gene match. The CDR3 is 14 amino acids. CDR1 and CDR2 from the germline V gene are MGHDK and SYGVNS. The CDR3 is CASRGQGLTDTQYF. The CDR3 DNA sequence: TGTGCCAGCAGAGGACAGGGCCTCACAGATACGCAGTATTTT.

This rearrangement joins TRBV11-3 to TRBJ2-3, with D perhaps matching TRBD1 (5 bases). The CDR3 loop spans 17 amino acids. Trimming took 5 bases from V and 0 from J, leaving 18 bases between them. Looked up from germline, CDR1 is SGHNT and CDR2 is YENEEA. The CDR3 DNA is TGTGCCAGCAGCGCATCTCGTCGGACATATAGCACAGATACGCAGTATTTT. Amino acids: CASSASRRTYSTDTQYF.

The chain recombines TRBV2 with TRBJ1-1; TRBD1 is a possible D gene (5 bases). The length of the CDR3 is 14 residues. In germline, CDR1 is SNHLY, CDR2 FYNNEI. Trimming removed 6 bases from V and 0 bases from J, with 11 bases in between. The CDR3, as DNA: TGTGCCAGCAGACAAACGACAGTGAACACTGAAGCTTTCTTT. It encodes CASRQTTVNTEAFF.

The count of this clone is one. V gene TRBV5-1 combines with J gene TRBJ2-5; 9 bases are shared with TRBD2. The CDR3 covers 15 residues. With V trimmed by 1 base and J by 5 bases, 6 bases remained unmatched. Germline assignment: CDR1 SGHRS and CDR2 YFSETQ. This chain's CDR3 is CASSLSAGGQETQYF. Here the CDR3 DNA reads TGCGCCAGCAGCTTGTCGGCGGGGGGGCAGGAGACCCAGTACTTC. Full variable domain (outside the CDR3, taken from reference TRBV5-1 and TRBJ2-5): KAGVTQTPRYLIKTRGQQVTLSCSPISGHRSVSWYQQTPGQGLQFLFEYFSETQRNKGNFPGRFSGRQFSNSRSEMNVSTLELGDSALYLCASSLSAGGQETQYFGPGTRLLVL.

The chain uses TRBV9 and TRBJ2-1; possibly TRBD2 for D (6 bases). With 2 bases removed from V and 5 bases from J, the gap between germline ends came to 11 bases. Germline V gene data show CDR1 as SGDLS and CDR2 as YYNGEE. The CDR3 totals 14 residues. The CDR3 region is CASSVTGTHNEQFF. The CDR3, as DNA: TGTGCCAGCAGCGTCACCGGGACTCACAATGAGCAGTTCTTC.

The chain joins TRBV6-5 to TRBJ2-7; weak D call: TRBD1 (5 bases). This CDR3 comprises 12 residues. Germline values: CDR1 MNHEY, CDR2 SVGAGI. Trimming removed 7 bases from V and 4 bases from J, with 11 bases in between. CDR3 in DNA: TGTGCCAGCACACAAGACAGATACGAGCAGTACTTC. Its translation: CASTQDRYEQYF.

This chain joins TRBV19 and TRBJ2-3, with TRBD2 as a possible D gene (5 bases). CDR1 and CDR2 (germline): LNHDA, SQIVND (reference sequence). The CDR3 has 15 residues. Trimming removed 2 bases from V and 6 bases from J, with 15 bases in between. CDR3 residues: CASSISEATGDTQYF. DNA for the CDR3: TGTGCCAGTAGTATAAGTGAGGCTACGGGGGATACGCAGTATTTT.

In this sample, this clone turned up once. The V and J genes are TRBV7-2 and TRBJ1-2, with a tentative D call TRBD1 (6 bases). The CDR3 runs 13 residues. Germline V CDR1 and CDR2: SGHTA, FQGNSA. Trimming took off 7 bases at V and 4 bases at J, with 13 bases between the two ends. The CDR3 DNA reads as TGTGCCAGCAACATTGGGGGCGTCTATGGCTACACCTTC. Amino acid sequence: CASNIGGVYGYTF.

This chain links TRBV6-1 with TRBJ2-7; the match to TRBD1 covers 9 bases. The CDR3 covers 15 residues. J lost 4 bases, V lost 1 base, and 5 bases had no gene match. Germline-derived CDR1 and CDR2 are MNHNS and SASEGT. CDR3 amino acids: CASSEGGTGKYEQYF. CDR3 sequence (DNA): TGTGCCAGCAGTGAAGGGGGGACAGGGAAATACGAGCAGTACTTC.

The CDR3 DNA reads as TGTGCCAGCAGCCACCGGGACAGGGGTTTGGGGAACACTGAAGCTTTCTTT. As protein: CASSHRDRGLGNTEAFF. The rearrangement uses TRBV3-1 (or the pseudogene TRBV3-2) and TRBJ1-1; the match to TRBD1 covers 10 bases. The CDR3 contains 17 residues. V dropped 3 bases and J dropped 1; count of bases not matched to a gene: 8. CDR1 and CDR2 from the germline V gene are LGHDT and YNNKEL (reference sequence).

This chain joins TRBV6-5 and TRBJ1-3, with D unclear. CDR3 size: 14 residues. The germline gives CDR1 MNHEY, CDR2 SVGAGI. Trimming took 0 bases from V and 4 from J, leaving 7 bases between them. CDR3 nucleotide sequence: TGTGCCAGCAGTTACTCTAGGTTCGGAAACACCATATATTTT. Encoded protein: CASSYSRFGNTIYF.

This chain uses TRBV9 with TRBJ1-1; 8 positions match TRBD1. J was trimmed by 3 bases and V by 3 bases; bases with no gene match: 1. Germline V CDR1 and CDR2: SGDLS, YYNGEE. The CDR3 is 13 amino acids. The DNA for the CDR3 is TGTGCCAGCAGCGCGACAGGGGACACTGAAGCTTTCTTT. Translating gives CASSATGDTEAFF.

The CDR3 region has the DNA TGTGCCAGTAGTGGGCAGGGGGAAGTCACCGGGGAGCTGTTTTTT. Translated, it gives CASSGQGEVTGELFF. The rearrangement joins TRBV19 to TRBJ2-2, with 7 bases fitting TRBD1. This CDR3 has 15 amino acids. Germline V gene data show CDR1 as LNHDA and CDR2 as SQIVND (reference sequence). The V segment lost 5 bases and the J segment 4 bases; nucleotides outside the gene matches: 7.

This chain joins TRBV6-2 or TRBV6-3 and TRBJ2-7; 8 nucleotides match TRBD2. V dropped 5 bases and J dropped 0; count of bases not matched to a gene: 6. Germline CDR1 and CDR2: MNHEY and SVGEGT. The CDR3 is 15 residues long. CDR3 nucleotide sequence: TGTGCCAGCAGTCAAACCGGGGGGGGCTCCTACGAGCAGTACTTC. This codes for CASSQTGGGSYEQYF.

The CDR3 protein is CASRDNLASYEQYF. For the CDR3, the DNA is TGTGCCAGTAGGGACAACTTAGCCTCCTACGAGCAGTACTTC. The chain combines TRBV19 with TRBJ2-7, with a tentative D call TRBD1 (5 bases). CDR3 length: 14 residues. Germline V lookup: CDR1 LNHDA, CDR2 SQIVND (reference sequence). V was pared by 6 bases and J by 0 bases, with 12 bases between.